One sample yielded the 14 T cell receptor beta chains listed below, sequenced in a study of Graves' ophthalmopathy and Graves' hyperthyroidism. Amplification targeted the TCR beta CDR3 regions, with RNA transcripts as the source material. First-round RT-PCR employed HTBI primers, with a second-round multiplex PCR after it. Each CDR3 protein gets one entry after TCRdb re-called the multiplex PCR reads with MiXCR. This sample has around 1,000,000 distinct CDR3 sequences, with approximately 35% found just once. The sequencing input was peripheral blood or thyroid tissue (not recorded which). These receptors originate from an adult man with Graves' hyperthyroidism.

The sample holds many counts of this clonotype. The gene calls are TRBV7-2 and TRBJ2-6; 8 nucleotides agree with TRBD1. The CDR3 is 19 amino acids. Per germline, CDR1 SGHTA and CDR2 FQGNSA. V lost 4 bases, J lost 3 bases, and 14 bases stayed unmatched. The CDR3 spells CASSSPPGGWGVGANVLTF. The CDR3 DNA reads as TGTGCCAGCAGCTCCCCTCCAGGGGGCTGGGGAGTTGGGGCCAACGTCCTGACTTTC.

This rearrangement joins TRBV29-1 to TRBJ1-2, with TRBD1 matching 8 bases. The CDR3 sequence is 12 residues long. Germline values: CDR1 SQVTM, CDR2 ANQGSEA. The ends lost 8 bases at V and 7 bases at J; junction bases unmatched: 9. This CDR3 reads CSSYRDRFGYTF. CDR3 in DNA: TGCAGCAGTTACAGGGACAGGTTTGGCTACACCTTC.

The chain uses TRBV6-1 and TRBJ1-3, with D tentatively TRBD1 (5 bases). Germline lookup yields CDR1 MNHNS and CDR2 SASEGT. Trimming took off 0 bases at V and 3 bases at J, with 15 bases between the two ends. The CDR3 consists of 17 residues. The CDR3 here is CASSEAAMTEIGNTIYF. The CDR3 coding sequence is TGTGCCAGCAGTGAAGCGGCCATGACAGAGATTGGAAACACCATATATTTT.

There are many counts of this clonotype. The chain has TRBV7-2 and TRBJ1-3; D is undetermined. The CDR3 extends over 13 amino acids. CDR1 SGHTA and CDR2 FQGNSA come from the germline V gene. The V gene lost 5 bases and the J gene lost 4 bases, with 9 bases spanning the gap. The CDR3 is CASSRGRGNTIYF. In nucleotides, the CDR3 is TGTGCCAGCAGCCGAGGGAGGGGAAACACCATATATTTT.

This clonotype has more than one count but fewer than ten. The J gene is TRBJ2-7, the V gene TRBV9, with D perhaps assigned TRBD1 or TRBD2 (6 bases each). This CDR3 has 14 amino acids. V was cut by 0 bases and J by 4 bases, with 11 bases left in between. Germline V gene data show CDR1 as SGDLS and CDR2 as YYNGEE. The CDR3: CASSVGGGNYEQYF. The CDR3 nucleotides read TGTGCCAGCAGCGTAGGAGGGGGGAATTACGAGCAGTACTTC. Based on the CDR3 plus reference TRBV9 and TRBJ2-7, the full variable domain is DSGVTQTPKHLITATGQRVTLRCSPRSGDLSVYWYQQSLDQGLQFLIQYYNGEERAKGNILERFSAQQFPDLHSELNLSSLELGDSALYFCASSVGGGNYEQYFGPGTRLTVT.

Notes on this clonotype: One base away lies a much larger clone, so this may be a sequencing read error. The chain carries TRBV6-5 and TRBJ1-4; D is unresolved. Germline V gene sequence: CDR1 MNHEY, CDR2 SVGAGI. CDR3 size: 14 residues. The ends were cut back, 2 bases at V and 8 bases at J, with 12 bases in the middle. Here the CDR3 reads CASSYRRVREKLFF. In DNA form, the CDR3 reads TGTGCCAGCAGTTACCGGAGGGTTCGGGAAAAACTGTTTTTT.

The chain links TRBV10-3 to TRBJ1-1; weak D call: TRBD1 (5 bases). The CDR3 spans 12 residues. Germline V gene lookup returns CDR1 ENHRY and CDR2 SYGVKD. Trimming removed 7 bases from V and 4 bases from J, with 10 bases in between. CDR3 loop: CAINDGGTEAFF. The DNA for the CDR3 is TGTGCCATCAATGACGGGGGCACTGAAGCTTTCTTT.

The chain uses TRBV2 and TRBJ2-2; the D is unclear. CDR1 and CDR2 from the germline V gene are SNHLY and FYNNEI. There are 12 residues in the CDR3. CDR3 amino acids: CALQSGPGELFF. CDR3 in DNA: TGTGCATTACAGAGTGGGCCCGGGGAGCTGTTTTTT.

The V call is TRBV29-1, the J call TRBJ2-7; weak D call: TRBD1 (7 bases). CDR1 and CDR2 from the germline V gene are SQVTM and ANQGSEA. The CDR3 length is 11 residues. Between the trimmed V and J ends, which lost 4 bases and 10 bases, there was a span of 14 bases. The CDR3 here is CSVAGGKFQYF. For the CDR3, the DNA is TGCAGCGTTGCAGGGGGGAAGTTTCAGTACTTC.

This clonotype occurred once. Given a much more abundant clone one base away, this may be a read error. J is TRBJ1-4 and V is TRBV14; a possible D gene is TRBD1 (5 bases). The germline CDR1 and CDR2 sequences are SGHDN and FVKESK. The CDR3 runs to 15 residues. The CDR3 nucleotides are TGTGCCATCAGCCAAGAGTTCGGGGGAAATGAAAAACTGTTTTTT. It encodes CAISQEFGGNEKLFF.

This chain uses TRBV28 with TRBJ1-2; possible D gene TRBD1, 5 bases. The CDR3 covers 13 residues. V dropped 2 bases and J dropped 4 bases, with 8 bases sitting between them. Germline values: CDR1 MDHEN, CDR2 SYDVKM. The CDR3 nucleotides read TGTGCCAGCAGTTTAAAACAGGCCTATGGCTACACCTTC. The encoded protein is CASSLKQAYGYTF.

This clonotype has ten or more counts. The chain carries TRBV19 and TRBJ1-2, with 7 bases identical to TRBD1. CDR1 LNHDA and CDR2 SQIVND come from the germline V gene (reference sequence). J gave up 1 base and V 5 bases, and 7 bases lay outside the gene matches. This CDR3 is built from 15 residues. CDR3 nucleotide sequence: TGTGCCAGTAGTGCCGGGGACAGCCATAACTATGGCTACACCTTC. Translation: CASSAGDSHNYGYTF. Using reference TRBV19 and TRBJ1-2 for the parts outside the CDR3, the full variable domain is DGGITQSPKYLFRKEGQNVTLSCEQNLNHDAMYWYRQDPGQGLRLIYYSQIVNDFQKGDIAEGYSVSREKKESFPLTVTSAQKNPTAFYLCASSAGDSHNYGYTFGSGTRLTVV.

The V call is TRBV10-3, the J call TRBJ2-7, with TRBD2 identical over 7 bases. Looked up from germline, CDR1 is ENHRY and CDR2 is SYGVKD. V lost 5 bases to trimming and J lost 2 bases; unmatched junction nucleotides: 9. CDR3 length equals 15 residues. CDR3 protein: CAISTPGGITYEQYF. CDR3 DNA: TGTGCCATCAGTACCCCGGGGGGAATCACCTACGAGCAGTACTTC.

CDR3: CAISEGGGYQPQHF. The CDR3 nucleotides are TGTGCCATCAGTGAGGGTGGGGGATATCAGCCCCAGCATTTT. The chain has TRBV10-3 and TRBJ1-5; tentative D call: TRBD1 (5 bases). V was shortened by 2 bases and J by 5 bases, with 10 bases between the two germline ends. CDR3 length: 14 amino acids. Per germline, CDR1 ENHRY and CDR2 SYGVKD.